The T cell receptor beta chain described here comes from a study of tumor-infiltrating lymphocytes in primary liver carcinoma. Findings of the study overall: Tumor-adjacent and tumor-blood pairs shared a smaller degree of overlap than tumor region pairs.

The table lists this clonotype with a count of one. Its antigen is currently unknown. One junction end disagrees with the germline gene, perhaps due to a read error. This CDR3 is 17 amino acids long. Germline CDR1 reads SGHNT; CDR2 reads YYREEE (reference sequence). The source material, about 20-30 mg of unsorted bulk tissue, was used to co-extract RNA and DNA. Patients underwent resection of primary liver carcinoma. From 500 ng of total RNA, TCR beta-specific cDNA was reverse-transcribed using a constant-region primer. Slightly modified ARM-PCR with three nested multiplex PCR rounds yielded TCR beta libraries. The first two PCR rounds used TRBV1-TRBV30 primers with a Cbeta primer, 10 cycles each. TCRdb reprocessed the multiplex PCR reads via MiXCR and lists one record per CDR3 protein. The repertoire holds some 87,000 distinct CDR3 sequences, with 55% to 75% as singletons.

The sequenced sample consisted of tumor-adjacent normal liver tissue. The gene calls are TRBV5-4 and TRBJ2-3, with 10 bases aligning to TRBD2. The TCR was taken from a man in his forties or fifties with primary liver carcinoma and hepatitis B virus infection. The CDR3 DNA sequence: TGTGCCAGCAGCTCCGGACTAGCGGAAGTAAGCACAGATACGCACTATTTT. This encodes CASSSGLAEVSTDTHYF.